The following is a T cell receptor beta chain sequence with its context. Its target is not known. The data derive from a study of T cells in Graves' hyperthyroidism and ophthalmopathy. Notes on the study in general: Blood also carried most thyroid clonotypes expanded above 0.001.

First hyperthyroidism diagnosis is when the blood sample was obtained, before any ophthalmopathy symptoms. CDR3 size: 13 residues. Per the germline V gene, CDR1 is SGHNT and CDR2 is YYREEE (reference sequence). V was pared by 7 bases and J by 4 bases, with 8 bases of the junction left unmatched. The CDR3 regions of TCR beta were amplified from RNA transcripts. The HTBI primer set was used in a first-round RT-PCR of the TCR CDR3. TCRdb independently ran MiXCR on the multiplex PCR reads; one entry per CDR3 protein. The sample lists about 270,000 distinct CDR3 sequences, over 12% occurring once. Sequencing was done on a sample of blood. The chain is built from TRBV5-4 and TRBJ2-7; 7 bases match TRBD2. The receptor comes from a woman in her forties or fifties with Graves' hyperthyroidism that later progressed to Graves' ophthalmopathy. The DNA of the CDR3 is TGTGCCAGCCATCCGGGAGGCGGATACGAGCAGTACTTC. Its translation: CASHPGGGYEQYF.